This T cell receptor (beta chain) derives from a study of T cell repertoires in cytomegalovirus infection. TCRdb reprocessed the reads with MiXCR, giving one entry per CDR3 protein. The table has approximately 300,000 distinct CDR3 sequences, 29% seen once; the top ten hold 20%. Between the trimmed V and J ends, which lost 5 bases and 1 base, there was a span of 16 bases. CDR3 size: 16 residues. CDR1 SEHNR and CDR2 FQNEAQ come from the germline V gene (reference sequence). As regards this clonotype: Its antigen remains unknown.

The receptor was isolated from a human donor in good health (CMV status not recorded). Some clones in this sample may be carry-over from other donors' samples. The chain is built from TRBV7-9 and TRBJ2-3; a possible D gene is TRBD2 (6 bases). The material sequenced was cultured PBMCs, taken from culture after CMV antigen stimulation. The CDR3 loop reads CASSPGRGWGTDTQYF. The CDR3 DNA sequence: TGTGCCAGCAGCCCTGGGCGGGGTTGGGGCACAGATACGCAGTATTTT. The whole variable domain, remainder taken from reference TRBV7-9 and TRBJ2-3, is DTGVSQNPRHKITKRGQNVTFRCDPISEHNRLYWYRQTLGQGPEFLTYFQNEAQLEKSRLLSDRFSAERPKGSFSTLEIQRTEQGDSAMYLCASSPGRGWGTDTQYFGPGTRLTVL.